The subject of this entry is one TCR beta chain. A read error may explain this, as a much larger clone is one base away. These data come from a study of CD4 and CD8 cells across lung adenocarcinoma regions. MiXCR, run by TCRdb on the PCR reads, gives a single entry per CDR3 protein. The sample includes under 15,000 distinct CDR3 sequences, about 45% of them seen just once. The CDR3 extends over 12 amino acids. Germline V gene data show CDR1 as MGHRA and CDR2 as YSYEKL. Trimming removed 11 bases at V and 10 bases at J, with 18 bases between. Sequenced input: CD8+ T cells from the margin of a lung tumor. The source of this sequence is a male donor with lung adenocarcinoma. The CD4 and CD8 labels of this study may be unreliable. The chain combines TRBV4-1 with TRBJ2-1, with D possibly TRBD1 on 7 matching bases. CDR3 amino acids: CAAGGQSYEQFF. Here the CDR3 DNA reads TGCGCCGCAGGGGGGCAATCCTACGAGCAGTTCTTC.